Presented here are 5 T cell receptor beta chains from one specimen sequenced in a study of T cell responses to AZD1222 COVID-19 vaccine. Clones were read by immunoSEQ multiplex PCR, and TCRdb kept only the in-frame ones, dropping some. This sample has under 150,000 clones; 88% occur once, and the top ten carry over 7.5%. Sample: peripheral blood, taken on day 0 of AZD1222 vaccination. The source of these receptors is an adult in good health.

Notes on this clone: Additional DNA sequences in this sample encode the identical CDR3. The DNA for the CDR3 is TGCGCCAGCAGCTTGGCTGCAGGGAGCACAGATACGCAGTATTTT. This sequence encodes CASSLAAGSTDTQYF. The chain has TRBV5-1 and TRBJ2-3; D might be TRBD1 (5 bases). Germline V gene sequence: CDR1 SGHRS, CDR2 YFSETQ. This CDR3 has 15 residues. V gave up 0 bases and J gave up 0 bases, with 8 bases separating them.

The chain employs TRBV20-1 and TRBJ2-2; possibly TRBD2 for D (5 bases). Germline V gene lookup returns CDR1 DFQATT and CDR2 SNEGSKA (reference sequence). The ends were cut back, 3 bases at V and 3 bases at J, with 11 bases in the middle. This CDR3 contains 14 residues. The CDR3 protein is CSASSLAYTGELFF. The CDR3 DNA reads as TGCAGTGCTAGTTCGCTAGCCTACACCGGGGAGCTGTTTTTT.

The chain links TRBV19 to TRBJ1-5; 8 nucleotides align to TRBD1. V shed 5 bases, J shed 0 bases, and the junction held 3 bases outside the gene matches. This CDR3 has 15 amino acids. Germline V gene sequence: CDR1 LNHDA, CDR2 SQIVND (reference sequence). The DNA of the CDR3 is TGTGCCAGTAGTTTACAGGGGGGTAGCAATCAGCCCCAGCATTTT. This encodes CASSLQGGSNQPQHF.

This clone has more than one count but fewer than ten. The chain employs TRBV12-3 or TRBV12-4 and TRBJ1-1; D unclear. Trimming left V 5 bases short and J 6 bases short, with 13 bases between. The CDR3 contains 13 residues. In DNA form, the CDR3 reads TGTGCCAGCAGTCCCGACGGGAGGGCTGAAGCTTTCTTT. Translated, it gives CASSPDGRAEAFF.

V is TRBV29-1 and J is TRBJ1-1; D unclear. This CDR3 spans 14 amino acids. The germline gives CDR1 SQVTM, CDR2 ANQGSEA. V lost 1 base to trimming and J lost 5 bases, with 14 bases between them. For the CDR3, the DNA is TGCAGCGTTGAAGCTAGAAAGGGCTGGACTGAAGCTTTCTTT. Encoded protein: CSVEARKGWTEAFF. Looking up the rest from reference TRBV29-1 and TRBJ1-1 gives the full variable domain: SAVISQKPSRDICQRGTSLTIQCQVDSQVTMMFWYRQQPGQSLTLIATANQGSEATYESGFVIDKFPISRPNLTFSTLTVSNMSPEDSSIYLCSVEARKGWTEAFFGQGTRLTVV.